This T cell receptor beta chain originates from a study of OX40 agonist ivuxolimab in advanced cancers. Across the study: A history of anti-PD-1, anti-PD-L1 or anti-CTLA-4 therapy was acceptable, and around 36% had some.

The method was immunoSEQ multiplex PCR; TCRdb's version includes in-frame clones alone and lacks a portion of them. This table has roughly 33,000 clones, around 83% appearing once. The CDR3 runs 12 residues. Germline loops: CDR1 SGHTA, CDR2 FQGNSA. V lost 4 bases and J lost 6, with 10 bases in between. A word on this clone: Antigen specificity is unknown.

Study-level points and caveats: Specificity for antigen went undetermined in the expanded peripheral T cells.

V gene TRBV7-2 combines with J gene TRBJ2-7, with no clear D. The sequence derives from an adult with an advanced solid tumor such as melanoma, head and neck, liver or kidney cancer. The specimen was CD4+ or CD8+ T cells sorted from blood, collected in a trial of the OX40 agonist ivuxolimab. The CDR3 here is CASSSSFGEQYF. CDR3 coding DNA: TGTGCCAGCAGCTCGTCATTCGGCGAGCAGTACTTC.